This T cell receptor (beta chain) was sequenced for a study of identical twins. Using its own MiXCR run on the 5' RACE reads, TCRdb lists one record per CDR3 protein. The data show about 720,000 distinct CDR3 sequences, with around a sixth seen just once and about an eighth held by the top ten. Germline CDR1 SGDLS, CDR2 YYNGEE. With V trimmed by 0 bases and J by 2 bases, 11 bases remained unmatched. This CDR3 has 19 amino acids. The data also belong to a second study, concerning T cells expressing NK-cell markers. In that study: Repertoire data for TCR beta were derived from sorted T cells (CD3+CD56+NKG2C+, CD3+CD56+NKG2C- and CD3+CD56-NKG2C+).

The sample taken for sequencing was PBMCs. J is TRBJ2-3 and V is TRBV9, with 11 positions matching TRBD2. The sequence came from a woman aged 18-35 years in good health. The CDR3 DNA reads TGTGCCAGCAGCGTAGGGCTAGCGGGGGGTACATTCTACACAGATACGCAGTATTTT. Protein sequence: CASSVGLAGGTFYTDTQYF.